These 15 T cell receptor beta chains originate from one sample sequenced in a study of T cells after yellow fever vaccination. TCRdb re-derived calls from the 5' RACE reads in MiXCR, one entry per CDR3 protein. The sample yields roughly 250,000 distinct CDR3 sequences, roughly 13% seen once. This specimen was CD4+ T cells sorted from PBMCs, taken 45 days after the yellow fever booster vaccination. The receptors here all came from a man aged 25 to 45 who received the YFV17D yellow fever vaccine.

The chain joins TRBV14 to TRBJ2-7; 8 bases agree with TRBD1. The CDR3 has 15 amino acids. From germline, CDR1 is SGHDN and CDR2 FVKESK. Trimming at V came to 1 base and at J to 3 bases, leaving 5 bases not matched to a gene. DNA of the CDR3: TGTGCCAGCAGCCAAGGCCAGGGGGCTAACTACGAGCAGTACTTC. This gives the protein CASSQGQGANYEQYF.

This clonotype has only a few counts. V and J are TRBV4-1 and TRBJ2-1, with a possible D match to TRBD2 (6 bases). The germline gives CDR1 MGHRA, CDR2 YSYEKL. The CDR3 extends over 16 amino acids. V lost 5 bases to trimming and J lost 8 bases, with 22 bases between them. In DNA form, the CDR3 reads TGCGCCAGCAGCAAAATGGGGTGGAGCGGAGGGGATGAGCAGTTCTTC. Amino acid sequence: CASSKMGWSGGDEQFF.

In its sample, this clonotype was seen a few times. This chain links TRBV20-1 with TRBJ2-3; 7 bases line up with TRBD2. CDR3 length equals 15 residues. The V gene's germline CDR1 is DFQATT and CDR2 SNEGSKA (reference sequence). V was clipped by 6 bases and J by 5 bases; unmatched bases: 14. CDR3 residues: CSAPGWREIVDTQYF. CDR3 in DNA: TGCAGTGCCCCTGGCTGGCGGGAGATCGTAGATACGCAGTATTTT.

This clonotype occurred many times. This chain uses TRBV6-2 or TRBV6-3 with TRBJ2-1, with 7 nucleotides matching TRBD2. The germline V gene has CDR1 MNHEY and CDR2 SVGEGT. The V and J ends lost 2 bases and 14 bases, in that order; junction bases with no gene match: 9. This CDR3 spans 13 amino acids. CDR3 sequence reads: CASSYEEGTTEFF. For the CDR3, the DNA is TGTGCCAGCAGTTACGAAGAGGGGACTACTGAGTTCTTC.

The table lists this clonotype with a few counts. In DNA form, the CDR3 reads TGCGCCAGCAGCTCGACTAGCGGAGGGGCAGAGACCCAGTACTTC. It is translated as CASSSTSGGAETQYF. The V gene is TRBV5-1, the J gene TRBJ2-5; 9 nucleotides agree with TRBD2. V was pared by 3 bases and J by 4 bases, with 7 bases of the junction left unmatched. The CDR3 sequence is 15 residues long. Per germline, CDR1 SGHRS and CDR2 YFSETQ. Full variable domain (missing parts from reference TRBV5-1 and TRBJ2-5): KAGVTQTPRYLIKTRGQQVTLSCSPISGHRSVSWYQQTPGQGLQFLFEYFSETQRNKGNFPGRFSGRQFSNSRSEMNVSTLELGDSALYLCASSSTSGGAETQYFGPGTRLLVL.

This clonotype was detected many times. The V call is TRBV5-1, the J call TRBJ2-2; D is uncertain. The CDR3 has 13 amino acids. Germline-derived CDR1 and CDR2 are SGHRS and YFSETQ. Between the trimmed V and J ends, which lost 4 bases and 4 bases, there was a span of 8 bases. The DNA of the CDR3 is TGCGCCAGCAGCCTGGAGTTCACCGGGGAGCTGTTTTTT. Protein product: CASSLEFTGELFF.

This clonotype was seen at least ten times. The chain carries TRBV4-1 and TRBJ2-1; D gene uncertain. The V end was cut by 0 bases, the J end by 4 bases, with 4 bases between. The CDR3 runs 13 residues. Looked up from germline, CDR1 is MGHRA and CDR2 is YSYEKL. CDR3 nucleotide sequence: TGCGCCAGCAGCCAAGAGGGGTACAATGAGCAGTTCTTC. Translated: CASSQEGYNEQFF.

This clonotype was seen only a few times. This chain connects TRBV29-1 to TRBJ2-7, with TRBD1 identical over 7 bases. From germline, CDR1 is SQVTM and CDR2 ANQGSEA. The junction had 3 bases not matched to a gene; V was cut back by 6 bases and J by 1 base. The CDR3 totals 12 residues. CDR3 nucleotide sequence: TGCAGCGTAAGGGGGCCTTCCTACGAGCAGTACTTC. It translates to CSVRGPSYEQYF.

As DNA, the CDR3 is TGCAGCGCCGCGGGAGCGTACACCGGGGAGCTGTTTTTT. Translated, it gives CSAAGAYTGELFF. The chain employs TRBV29-1 and TRBJ2-2; 7 nucleotides agree with TRBD2. Germline V gene sequence: CDR1 SQVTM, CDR2 ANQGSEA. The CDR3 has 13 amino acids. The J segment lost 3 bases and the V segment lost 7 bases, leaving 5 bases of the junction unmatched.

In this sample, this clonotype turned up a few times. The chain combines TRBV29-1 with TRBJ2-1; D remains unclear. Trimming took 3 bases from V and 5 from J, leaving 11 bases between them. CDR1 and CDR2 from the germline V gene are SQVTM and ANQGSEA. This CDR3 is built from 13 residues. Here the CDR3 DNA reads TGCAGCGTTGACGGGCCTGGCCACAATGAGCAGTTCTTC. Translated: CSVDGPGHNEQFF.

Of note for this clonotype: A much larger clone lies one base from this, so it may be a read error. The rearrangement links TRBV4-3 to TRBJ2-2; 11 bases align to TRBD2. CDR3 length equals 17 residues. Trimming at V came to 0 bases and at J to 6 bases, leaving 6 bases not matched to a gene. Germline V lookup: CDR1 LGHNA, CDR2 YSLEER. In nucleotides, the CDR3 is TGCGCCAGCAGCCAAGAAACACTAGCGGGAGCGGCCGGGGAGCTGTTTTTT. This sequence encodes CASSQETLAGAAGELFF.

This chain connects TRBV14 to TRBJ2-1; 8 bases line up with TRBD1. The V segment lost 3 bases and the J segment 2 bases; nucleotides outside the gene matches: 0. The germline gives CDR1 SGHDN, CDR2 FVKESK. The CDR3 consists of 14 residues. The CDR3 bases are TGTGCCAGCAGCCACAGGGGGCCCTACAATGAGCAGTTCTTC. Encoded protein: CASSHRGPYNEQFF.

The chain has TRBV20-1 and TRBJ2-6; D perhaps matches TRBD2 (5 bases). Trimming shortened V by 1 base and J by 0 bases, and 7 bases separated the two germline ends. This CDR3 spans 15 amino acids. Germline CDR1 and CDR2: DFQATT and SNEGSKA (reference sequence). The CDR3 sequence: CSARGRGSGANVLTF. In nucleotides, the CDR3 is TGCAGTGCTAGAGGTCGGGGCTCTGGGGCCAACGTCCTGACTTTC.

The chain links TRBV19 to TRBJ2-1; tentatively, D is TRBD2 (6 bases). The CDR3 contains 15 residues. Germline V gene sequence: CDR1 LNHDA, CDR2 SQIVND (reference sequence). Trimming took 4 bases from V and 5 from J, leaving 15 bases between them. The CDR3 DNA follows: TGTGCCAGTAGTAGCCGGGACTCCCCAAACAATGAGCAGTTCTTC. Its translation is CASSSRDSPNNEQFF. The variable domain in full, completed from reference TRBV19 and TRBJ2-1, reads DGGITQSPKYLFRKEGQNVTLSCEQNLNHDAMYWYRQDPGQGLRLIYYSQIVNDFQKGDIAEGYSVSREKKESFPLTVTSAQKNPTAFYLCASSSRDSPNNEQFFGPGTRLTVL.

In its sample, this clonotype was seen a few times. The gene calls are TRBV18 and TRBJ2-4, with 8 bases matching TRBD1. J lost 5 bases, V lost 5 bases, and 8 bases had no gene match. The CDR3 runs 15 residues. Looked up from germline, CDR1 is KGHSH and CDR2 is LQKENI. The CDR3 DNA reads TGTGCCAGCTCAACTCGGACAGGGTGGGAAAACATTCAGTACTTC. It is translated as CASSTRTGWENIQYF.